The clone carrying this T cell receptor beta chain has a count of ten or more. What it binds is unknown. TCRdb re-analysed the 5' RACE reads in MiXCR, keeping a single row per CDR3 protein. The data hold 450,000 to 650,000 distinct CDR3 sequences, with approximately 13% observed a single time. This entry is derived from a study of T cells after yellow fever vaccination. At the level of the study: Low-cell-number fractions underwent preparation using SMART-Seq v4 Ultra Low Input.

This CDR3 spans 15 amino acids. Germline V CDR1 and CDR2: SEHNR, FQNEAQ (reference sequence). V lost 5 bases to trimming and J lost 4 bases, with 15 bases between them. Study results and caveats: Reappearance after the booster was observed for most primary-vaccination clones (roughly 96% CD4, about 90% CD8). CD4 and CD8 compartments shared a small share of clonotypes.

Here the sequenced sample was PBMCs, taken on the day of the yellow fever booster vaccination. The clonotype comes from a man aged 25 to 40 who received the YFV17D yellow fever vaccine. This chain connects TRBV7-9 to TRBJ2-1; D gene unclear. The CDR3 reads CASSPHTSPYNEQFF. Written as DNA, the CDR3 is TGTGCCAGCAGCCCTCATACGTCCCCTTACAATGAGCAGTTCTTC.